Listed below are T cell receptor beta chains from one sample, sequenced in a study of blood T cell repertoires in COVID-19. Some clones are missing from TCRdb's copy, which holds only in-frame ones; the method was immunoSEQ multiplex PCR. The repertoire holds roughly 180,000 clones, with around 86% as singletons. Sequences were obtained from peripheral blood. These receptors originate from a woman aged 25 to 39 with active or convalescent COVID-19. The CDR3 runs from the conserved cysteine through the conserved F or W. A D gene is named only where the DNA matches it firmly. Only some rows state a clone size, as once, few, many or a class for expanded clones.

>TRBJ1-1|.|TRBV23-1|.
CASSPQYQGAGAFF
TGCGCCAGCAGTCCCCAGTACCAGGGAGCGGGAGCTTTCTTT
>TRBJ2-7|TRBD1|TRBV14|.
CASSPTGGLYEQYF
TGTGCCAGCAGCCCTACAGGGGGCCTCTACGAGCAGTACTTC
>TRBJ1-1|.|TRBV5-1|few
CASSSGGGTEAFF
TGCGCCAGCAGCTCAGGTGGAGGGACTGAAGCTTTCTTT
>TRBJ2-2|TRBD2|TRBV5-1|.
CASSPGTSAAGELFF
TGCGCCAGCAGCCCCGGGACTAGCGCTGCCGGGGAGCTGTTTTTT
>TRBJ2-3|.|TRBV19|.
CASSSYLGRTSTDTQYF
TGTGCCAGTAGTTCGTACCTTGGACGGACTAGCACAGATACGCAGTATTTT
>TRBJ1-1|.|TRBV29-1|.
CSAGATGGEAFF
TGCAGCGCCGGCGCGACAGGCGGTGAAGCTTTCTTT
>TRBJ1-1|.|TRBV28|.
CASTPGGARTEAFF
TGTGCCAGCACCCCGGGAGGGGCACGGACTGAAGCTTTCTTT
>TRBJ2-7|.|TRBV10-2|.
CASSELSFGSFYEQYF
TGCGCCAGCAGTGAGTTAAGCTTTGGGAGTTTCTACGAGCAGTACTTC
>TRBJ1-5|.|TRBV6-1|.
CASSEQGSRNQPQHF
TGTGCCAGCAGTGAACAGGGCTCTCGGAATCAGCCCCAGCATTTT
>TRBJ1-1|.|TRBV5-1|.
CASSSGLAGNTEAFF
TGCGCCAGCAGCTCGGGATTAGCGGGGAACACTGAAGCTTTCTTT
>TRBJ2-1|TRBD2|TRBV29-1|.
CSGVGTSGGRSYNEQFF
TGCAGCGGTGTCGGGACTAGCGGGGGGCGGTCCTACAATGAGCAGTTCTTC
>TRBJ1-1|TRBD1|TRBV5-6|.
CASRARGQNTEAFF
TGTGCCAGCAGGGCCAGGGGGCAGAACACTGAAGCTTTCTTT
>TRBJ1-1|.|TRBV6-6|.
CASSSTTGMSEAFF
TGTGCCAGCAGTTCTACTACAGGGATGTCTGAAGCTTTCTTT
>TRBJ2-5|TRBD2|TRBV5-1|.
CASSLTRSGGNQETQYF
TGCGCCAGCAGCTTAACTCGCAGCGGGGGGAACCAAGAGACCCAGTACTTC
>TRBJ1-2|.|TRBV12-3/TRBV12-4|.
CASSNRLYGYTF
TGTGCCAGCAGTAACCGACTCTATGGCTACACCTTC
>TRBJ2-1|TRBD2|TRBV11-2|once
CASSPGGLAGGLYNEQFF
TGTGCCAGCAGCCCAGGTGGGCTGGCGGGAGGGTTGTACAATGAGCAGTTCTTC
>TRBJ2-3|TRBD1|TRBV19|.
CASSTTGGTDTQYF
TGTGCCAGTAGTACTACAGGGGGCACAGATACGCAGTATTTT
>TRBJ2-2|.|TRBV19|.
CASNNREGTGELFF
TGTGCCAGTAATAACAGGGAAGGCACCGGGGAGCTGTTTTTT
>TRBJ2-4|.|TRBV9|.
CASSAPPGTGLAKNIQYF
TGTGCCAGCAGCGCACCCCCCGGGACTGGACTAGCCAAAAACATTCAGTACTTC
>TRBJ2-5|TRBD1|TRBV11-2|.
CASSYTGEKTQYF
TGTGCCAGCAGCTATACAGGGGAGAAGACCCAGTACTTC
>TRBJ1-4|TRBD1|TRBV4-1|.
CASSQQLGTDEKLFF
TGCGCCAGCAGCCAACAACTCGGGACAGATGAAAAACTGTTTTTT
>TRBJ1-3|TRBD1|TRBV2|.
CASRWGTGTGNTIYF
TGTGCCAGCAGATGGGGGACAGGGACTGGAAACACCATATATTTT
>TRBJ1-6|.|TRBV19|.
CASSPQTGSYNSPLHF
TGTGCCAGTAGTCCCCAGACGGGGTCCTATAATTCACCCCTCCACTTT
>TRBJ2-3|TRBD2|TRBV30|.
CAWSGPSGGSTDTQYF
TGTGCCTGGAGTGGACCCAGCGGGGGGAGCACAGATACGCAGTATTTT
>TRBJ1-2|.|TRBV4-2|few
CASSLLEEVLSRGYTF
TGTGCCAGCAGCTTACTCGAGGAGGTCCTCAGTAGGGGCTACACCTTC
>TRBJ1-6|TRBD1|TRBV19|.
CASSTLQGRSYNSPLHF
TGTGCCAGTAGTACCTTACAGGGGCGCTCCTATAATTCACCCCTCCACTTT
>TRBJ1-5|.|TRBV29-1|.
CSVVQGGNQPQHF
TGCAGCGTTGTACAGGGTGGCAATCAGCCCCAGCATTTT
>TRBJ1-1|.|TRBV5-1|once
CASSQTTGNTEAFF
TGCGCCAGCAGCCAAACGACGGGGAACACTGAAGCTTTCTTT
>TRBJ1-4|TRBD1|TRBV6-6|.
CASSPWDRNEKLFF
TGTGCCAGCAGTCCCTGGGACAGGAATGAAAAACTGTTTTTT
>TRBJ2-2|.|TRBV4-1|.
CASSQVTLDTGELFF
TGCGCCAGCAGCCAAGTGACCCTAGACACCGGGGAGCTGTTTTTT
>TRBJ1-4|TRBD1|TRBV5-6|.
CASSFTQGAGEKLFF
TGTGCCAGCAGCTTTACACAGGGGGCTGGGGAAAAACTGTTTTTT
>TRBJ1-3|.|TRBV5-4|.
CASSIDSAGNTIYF
TGTGCCAGCAGTATTGACAGTGCTGGAAACACCATATATTTT
>TRBJ2-7|TRBD2|TRBV19|.
CASSPGLDSYEQYF
TGTGCCAGTAGTCCCGGACTAGATTCCTACGAGCAGTACTTC
>TRBJ1-2|TRBD1|TRBV5-4|.
CASSLGTGPNYGYTF
TGTGCCAGCAGCTTGGGGACAGGGCCCAACTATGGCTACACCTTC
>TRBJ1-4|.|TRBV7-6|.
CASGSGRLFF
TGTGCCAGCGGATCCGGGAGACTGTTTTTT
>TRBJ2-7|.|TRBV19|.
CASSMGNRDEQYF
TGTGCCAGTAGTATGGGGAACAGGGACGAGCAGTACTTC
>TRBJ1-2|TRBD1|TRBV3-1/TRBV3-2|few
CASSQEGQGRGYTF
TGTGCCAGCAGCCAGGAGGGACAGGGACGGGGCTACACCTTC